The clone carrying this T cell receptor (beta chain) was recorded a few times. Its antigen is still unknown. Mismatch with germline at one junction end may stem from a read error. These data belong to a study of vaccination and CD4 T cells after COVID-19. For the study at large: It was a median around 93 days after diagnosis, with a range of 35 to 161, that post-COVID samples were drawn. The stimulus for the cells was overlapping spike peptides derived from SARS-CoV-2, HCoV-NL63, HCoV-OC43 and HCoV-229E. The authors gave control cultures a CEFX pool, an HIV-1 Nef pool, or no peptide.

Sequenced with the Oncomine TCR Beta short-read assay was DNA taken from cultured CD4+ T cells. Cultures of CD4+ T cells served as the source for extracting genomic DNA. In TCRdb, the PCR reads were re-called with MiXCR into one record per CDR3 protein. The sample has about 23,000 distinct CDR3 sequences; 30% to 35% are singletons. This CDR3 spans 14 amino acids. Germline CDR1 reads MDHEN; CDR2 reads SYDVKM. The time point: late sampling 161 to 241 days after vaccination in three convalescent patients. Described treatment: roughly 11-day PBMC culture with coronavirus spike peptide pools or control peptides (ViraFEST assay).

The clonotype was recovered from a human donor who had recovered from COVID-19. The source material was CD4+ T cells from blood, cultured in vitro, sampled about 7 months after SARS-CoV-2 vaccination. The rearrangement joins TRBV28 to TRBJ2-7; 15 nucleotides line up with TRBD2. The CDR3 DNA is TGTGCCAGCAGTTTAGATGGGACTAGCGGGAGGTTTATCTTC. Its protein product is CASSLDGTSGRFIF.